This TCR beta chain was observed in a study of beta chain features in type 1 diabetes. About the study: Sorted cell examination encompassed about 110 million cells across all samples.

Sequencing targeted expressed TCRB transcripts, as all isolated RNA had been reverse transcribed. Regulatory, naive and central memory T cell samples averaged around 3.5 million reads. Libraries were prepared by immunoSEQ multiplex PCR; TCRdb keeps only in-frame clonotypes and omits some of them. This table holds some 700,000 clones, roughly an eighth found once. Only a few counts were recorded for this clone. The antigen is unknown. General study findings and limits: All four CD4+ subsets of Type 1 diabetes patients contained TCRB CDR3s that were moderately but significantly shorter.

The germline V gene encodes CDR1 MNHNS and CDR2 SASEGT. The CDR3 is 8 amino acids. The V gene lost 8 bases and the J gene lost 9 bases, with 5 bases spanning the gap. The sequenced material came from naive CD4+ T cells from blood. This chain joins TRBV6-1 and TRBJ2-7, with D unclear. The origin of this receptor is a man in his late teens or twenties with type 1 diabetes. CDR3 sequence reads: CASSMQYF. CDR3 DNA: TGTGCCAGCTCGATGCAGTACTTC.